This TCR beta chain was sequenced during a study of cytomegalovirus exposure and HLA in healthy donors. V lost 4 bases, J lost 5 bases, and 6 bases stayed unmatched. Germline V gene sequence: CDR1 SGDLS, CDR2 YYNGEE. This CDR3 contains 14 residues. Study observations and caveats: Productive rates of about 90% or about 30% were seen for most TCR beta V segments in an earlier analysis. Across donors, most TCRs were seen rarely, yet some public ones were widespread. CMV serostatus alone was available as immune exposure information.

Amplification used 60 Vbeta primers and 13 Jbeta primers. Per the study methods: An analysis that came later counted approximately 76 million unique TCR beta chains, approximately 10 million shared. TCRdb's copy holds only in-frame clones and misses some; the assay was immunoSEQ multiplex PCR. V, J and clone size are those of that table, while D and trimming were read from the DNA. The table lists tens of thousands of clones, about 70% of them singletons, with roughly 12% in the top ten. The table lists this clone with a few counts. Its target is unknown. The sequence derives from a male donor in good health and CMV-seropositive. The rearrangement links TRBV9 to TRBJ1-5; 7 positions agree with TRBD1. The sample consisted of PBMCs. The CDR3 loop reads CASSPSTGHQPQHF. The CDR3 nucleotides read TGTGCCAGCAGCCCTTCGACAGGGCATCAGCCCCAGCATTTT.